This T cell receptor (beta chain) came from a study of blood T cell repertoires in COVID-19. Authors' processing steps: Estimation of nucleated cell counts was performed using reference gene primer amplification. Measured with immunoSEQ multiplex PCR; TCRdb has only the in-frame clones, and not every one. The V and J calls and the clone size are those of that table, but D and trimming were determined from the DNA. The table has under 350,000 clones, around 86% seen once; the top ten hold roughly 3%. Ages ranged from about 18 to 89 years, with residence in some 25 US areas. Cohorts were determined from participant-reported clinical history. The sequence was obtained from a woman between 18 and 29 years old who had recovered from COVID-19. The specimen was PBMCs or T cells enriched from blood (not recorded which).

CDR3 nucleotides: TGTGCCAGCAGCTTAGACAGCCATCTCAATCAGCCCCAGCATTTT. The encoded protein is CASSLDSHLNQPQHF. This chain joins TRBV7-8 and TRBJ1-5, with no clear D. With 1 base removed from V and 3 bases from J, the gap between germline ends came to 10 bases. The CDR3 extends over 15 amino acids. The germline V gene has CDR1 SGHVS and CDR2 FQNEAQ.